Below, 13 T cell receptor beta chains from the same sample are listed, as sequenced in a study of human T cells and chemical hapten exposure. Time point meaning: pre-sensitization, week 0. Treatment of the sample: therapeutic diphenylcyclopropenone sensitization with weekly scalp DPC. MiXCR, applied by TCRdb to the RACE reads, yields one record per CDR3 protein. The repertoire holds more than 250,000 distinct CDR3 sequences, about 7.7% seen once, with more than 1% in the top ten. The source was whole blood, collected in connection with sensitization to the hapten diphenylcyclopropenone (DPC). These receptors were collected from a man aged 18 to 30 with alopecia areata. Some clones in this sample may be carry-over from other donors' samples.

This clonotype has a handful of counts. The rearrangement links TRBV6-2 or TRBV6-3 to TRBJ2-5, with TRBD1 as a possible D gene (5 bases). V lost 5 bases and J 4 bases, leaving 11 bases between the germline ends. Germline assignment: CDR1 MNHEY and CDR2 SVGEGT. CDR3 length: 13 amino acids. The CDR3 sequence is CASSKPTAETQYF. The CDR3 bases are TGTGCCAGCAGTAAACCGACAGCAGAGACCCAGTACTTC.

V and J are TRBV7-8 and TRBJ1-5; tentative D call: TRBD1 (6 bases). The V end lost 5 bases, the J end lost 7 bases, and 18 bases lay between the germline ends. CDR1 and CDR2 (germline): SGHVS, FQNEAQ. The CDR3 extends over 15 amino acids. The DNA of the CDR3 is TGTGCCAGCAGCCCCACCTCACAGGGATCGCAGCCCCAGCATTTT. The encoded protein is CASSPTSQGSQPQHF. Full variable domain (outside the CDR3, taken from reference TRBV7-8 and TRBJ1-5): GAGVSQSPRYKVAKRGQDVALRCDPISGHVSLFWYQQALGQGPEFLTYFQNEAQLDKSGLPSDRFFAERPEGSVSTLKIQRTQQEDSAVYLCASSPTSQGSQPQHFGDGTRLSIL.

This rearrangement joins TRBV29-1 to TRBJ2-3, with 8 bases fitting TRBD1. After removal of 7 bases from V and 0 bases from J, the junction contained 3 bases not matched to a gene. The CDR3 is 13 residues long. Looked up from germline, CDR1 is SQVTM and CDR2 is ANQGSEA. This chain's CDR3 is CSEGQVSTDTQYF. DNA for the CDR3: TGCAGCGAGGGACAGGTTAGCACAGATACGCAGTATTTT.

The chain employs TRBV28 and TRBJ2-6; maybe TRBD2 (6 bases). V gave up 6 bases and J gave up 5 bases, with 11 bases separating them. This CDR3 has 14 amino acids. Germline V gene sequence: CDR1 MDHEN, CDR2 SYDVKM. The DNA of the CDR3 is TGTGCCAGCAGGCTCGGGGGAAGGGCCAACGTCCTGACTTTC. It codes for CASRLGGRANVLTF.

This clonotype was detected ten times or more. The CDR3 protein is CASSQEGGSNQPQHF. The CDR3 DNA sequence: TGTGCCAGCAGCCAAGAAGGAGGCTCCAATCAGCCCCAGCATTTT. V and J are TRBV14 and TRBJ1-5, with D unclear. The germline V gene has CDR1 SGHDN and CDR2 FVKESK. The V and J ends lost 0 bases and 3 bases respectively, with 9 bases between them. The CDR3 is 15 residues long.

The chain recombines TRBV5-1 with TRBJ1-6; D is ambiguous. The V end was cut by 0 bases, the J end by 7 bases, with 14 bases between. Germline V gives CDR1 SGHRS, CDR2 YFSETQ. There are 16 residues in the CDR3. The CDR3 here is CASSLDRPAGNSPLHF. The CDR3 bases are TGCGCCAGCAGCTTGGATCGGCCGGCGGGAAATTCACCCCTCCACTTT.

This chain links TRBV7-2 with TRBJ1-2; D unresolved. CDR1 is SGHTA and CDR2 is FQGNSA in the germline V gene. The CDR3 totals 11 residues. Trimming shortened V by 4 bases and J by 8 bases, and 8 bases separated the two germline ends. The DNA for the CDR3 is TGTGCCAGCAGCTCGAGACAAGGCTACACCTTC. Translating it yields CASSSRQGYTF.

This clonotype was recorded many times. V and J are TRBV19 and TRBJ2-4; weak D call: TRBD1 (6 bases). CDR3 length equals 11 residues. From germline, CDR1 is LNHDA and CDR2 SQIVND (reference sequence). Trimming took off 9 bases at V and 3 bases at J, with 6 bases between the two ends. The chain's CDR3 is CARQGKNIQYF. Here the CDR3 DNA reads TGTGCCAGACAGGGCAAAAACATTCAGTACTTC.

This clonotype showed up just a few times. The chain combines TRBV20-1 with TRBJ2-1; D assignment may be TRBD1 or TRBD2 (5 bases each). V was trimmed by 6 bases and J by 5 bases, leaving 14 bases between them. CDR3 size: 13 residues. Germline V gives CDR1 DFQATT, CDR2 SNEGSKA (reference sequence). In DNA, the CDR3 is TGCAGTGCCAACCCGCTGGGGGACAATGAGCAGTTCTTC. Translating gives CSANPLGDNEQFF.

This clonotype appeared a few times. The chain carries TRBV7-9 and TRBJ2-2; D perhaps matches TRBD2 (6 bases). Per germline, CDR1 SEHNR and CDR2 FQNEAQ (reference sequence). V lost 5 bases to trimming and J lost 4 bases, with 17 bases between them. The CDR3 has 16 amino acids. As DNA, the CDR3 is TGTGCCAGCAGCGTAGTTCGGAGGGGTAGCACCGGGGAGCTGTTTTTT. Amino acids: CASSVVRRGSTGELFF.

The gene calls are TRBV28 and TRBJ2-2; the D is unclear. The CDR3 has 15 amino acids. Trimming left V 6 bases short and J 0 bases short, with 11 bases between. Germline lookup yields CDR1 MDHEN and CDR2 SYDVKM. CDR3 DNA: TGTGCCAGCAGCTTTACCCTCGCGAACACCGGGGAGCTGTTTTTT. As protein: CASSFTLANTGELFF.

The rearrangement uses TRBV5-6 and TRBJ2-7, with TRBD1 matching over 9 bases. CDR1 is SGHDT, CDR2 YYEEEE, per germline. Germline trimming cut 5 bases from V and 6 bases from J; bases unmatched to any gene: 12. There are 15 residues in the CDR3. CDR3 sequence reads: CASSSPGQGGREQYF. CDR3 nucleotides: TGTGCCAGCAGTTCCCCGGGACAGGGAGGTCGCGAGCAGTACTTC. Combining the CDR3 with reference TRBV5-6 and TRBJ2-7 gives the whole variable domain DAGVTQSPTHLIKTRGQQVTLRCSPKSGHDTVSWYQQALGQGPQFIFQYYEEEERQRGNFPDRFSGHQFPNYSSELNVNALLLGDSALYLCASSSPGQGGREQYFGPGTRLTVT.

The chain employs TRBV20-1 and TRBJ1-1; D not resolved. Germline-derived CDR1 and CDR2 are DFQATT and SNEGSKA (reference sequence). This CDR3 contains 13 residues. V lost 7 bases and J 3 bases, leaving 15 bases between the germline ends. In nucleotides, the CDR3 is TGCAGTGGGGGAGCCGCGGGGTACACTGAAGCTTTCTTT. Residues: CSGGAAGYTEAFF.